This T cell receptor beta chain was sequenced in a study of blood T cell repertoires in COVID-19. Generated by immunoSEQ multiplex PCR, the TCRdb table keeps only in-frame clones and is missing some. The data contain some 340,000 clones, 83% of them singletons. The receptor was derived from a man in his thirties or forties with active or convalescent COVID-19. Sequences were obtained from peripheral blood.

The CDR3 sequence is CAISESGGLKGLHF. CDR3 DNA sequence: TGTGCCATCAGTGAGTCCGGGGGGCTCAAGGGCCTCCACTTT. The chain combines TRBV10-3 with TRBJ1-6; D may be TRBD1 (6 bases). This CDR3 has 14 amino acids. Germline-derived CDR1 and CDR2 are ENHRY and SYGVKD. The V and J ends lost 0 bases and 15 bases respectively, with 15 bases between them.